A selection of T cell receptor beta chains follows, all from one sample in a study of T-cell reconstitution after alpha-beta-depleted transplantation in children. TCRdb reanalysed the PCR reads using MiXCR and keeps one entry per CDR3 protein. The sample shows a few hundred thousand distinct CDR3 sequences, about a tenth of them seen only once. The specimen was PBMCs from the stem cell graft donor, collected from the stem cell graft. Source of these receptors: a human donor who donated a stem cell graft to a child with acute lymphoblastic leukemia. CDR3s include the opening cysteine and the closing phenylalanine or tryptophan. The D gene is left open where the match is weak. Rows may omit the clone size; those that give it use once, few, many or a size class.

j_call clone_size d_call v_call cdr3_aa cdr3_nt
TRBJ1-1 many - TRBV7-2 CASSLGLGGTEAFF TGTGCCAGCAGCTTAGGCTTGGGGGGGACTGAAGCTTTCTTT
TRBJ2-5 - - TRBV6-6 CASRHPDRQETQYF TGTGCCAGCAGACATCCTGACAGGCAAGAGACCCAGTACTTC
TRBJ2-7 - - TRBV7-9 CASSLTGQTYEQYF TGTGCCAGCAGCTTAACGGGGCAAACCTACGAGCAGTACTTC
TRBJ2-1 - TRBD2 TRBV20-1 CSASSGLGAPEQFF TGCAGTGCTAGTTCGGGACTAGGGGCTCCGGAGCAGTTCTTC
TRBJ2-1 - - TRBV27 CASSLLESRADEQFF TGTGCCAGCAGCCTACTAGAGTCCCGCGCGGATGAGCAGTTCTTC
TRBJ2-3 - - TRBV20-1 CSARDPSTDTQYF TGCAGTGCTAGAGACCCTAGCACAGATACGCAGTATTTT
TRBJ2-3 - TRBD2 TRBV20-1 CSARSSGRGLDTQYF TGCAGTGCTAGGTCTAGCGGGAGAGGGTTAGATACGCAGTATTTT
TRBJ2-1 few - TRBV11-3 CASSLGEGLMSYNEQFF TGTGCCAGCAGCTTAGGAGAGGGACTGATGTCCTACAATGAGCAGTTCTTC
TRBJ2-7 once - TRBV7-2 CASSLAWGGTYGYELYF TGTGCCAGCAGCTTAGCATGGGGTGGTACCTATGGCTACGAGCTTTACTTC
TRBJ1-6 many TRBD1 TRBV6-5 CASSYLTGLGSYNSPLHF TGTGCCAGCAGTTACTTGACAGGGCTTGGGTCCTATAATTCACCCCTCCACTTT
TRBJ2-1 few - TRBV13 CASSLMGADNEQFF TGTGCCAGCAGCTTAATGGGCGCAGACAATGAGCAGTTCTTC
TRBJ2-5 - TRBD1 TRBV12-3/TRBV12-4 CASSPHRGRGETQYF TGTGCCAGCAGCCCCCACAGGGGGCGGGGAGAGACCCAGTACTTC
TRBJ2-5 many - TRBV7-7 CASSLNVGSLQETQYF TGTGCTAGCAGCTTAAACGTGGGATCCCTCCAAGAGACCCAGTACTTC
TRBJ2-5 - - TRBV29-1 CSVDGGTQETQYF TGCAGCGTTGATGGCGGCACGCAAGAGACCCAGTACTTC
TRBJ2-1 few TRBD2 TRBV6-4 CASSEGLASDEQFF TGTGCCAGCAGTGAAGGACTAGCGAGTGATGAGCAGTTCTTC
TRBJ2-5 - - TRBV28 CASSPWSESWQETQYF TGTGCCAGCAGTCCCTGGTCGGAGAGTTGGCAAGAGACCCAGTACTTC
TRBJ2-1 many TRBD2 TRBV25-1 CASSLLAGVGNEQFF TGTGCCAGCAGTCTACTAGCGGGAGTGGGCAATGAGCAGTTCTTC
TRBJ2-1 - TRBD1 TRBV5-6 CASSLVRQGWNEQFF TGTGCCAGCAGCTTGGTCCGACAGGGGTGGAATGAGCAGTTCTTC
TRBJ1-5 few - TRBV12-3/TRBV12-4 CASSFGSVQPQHF TGTGCCAGCAGTTTCGGGTCGGTTCAGCCCCAGCATTTT
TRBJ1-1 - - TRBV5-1 CASSLEAAWNTEAFF TGCGCCAGCAGCTTGGAGGCAGCTTGGAACACTGAAGCTTTCTTT
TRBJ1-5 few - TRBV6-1 CASKVTVREAYSNQPQHF TGTGCCAGTAAGGTCACAGTTCGTGAGGCGTATAGCAATCAGCCCCAGCATTTT
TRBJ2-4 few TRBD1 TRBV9 CASSVGIGGSHQYF TGTGCCAGCAGCGTAGGGATAGGGGGCAGCCACCAGTACTTC
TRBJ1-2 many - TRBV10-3 CAIRPGDNYGYTF TGTGCCATCAGACCCGGGGATAATTATGGCTACACCTTC
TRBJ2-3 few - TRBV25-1 CASSYGVGAPDTQYF TGTGCCAGCTCCTATGGGGTAGGGGCCCCAGATACGCAGTATTTT
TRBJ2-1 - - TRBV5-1 CASSLDAAGDNEQFF TGCGCCAGCAGCTTGGACGCGGCAGGGGATAATGAGCAGTTCTTC
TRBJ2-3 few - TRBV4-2 CASSQARLADTQYF TGTGCCAGCAGCCAAGCTCGGCTAGCTGATACGCAGTATTTT
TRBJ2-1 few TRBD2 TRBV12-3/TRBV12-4 CASRYSGTSGGEQFF TGTGCCAGCAGATATTCCGGGACTAGCGGCGGGGAGCAGTTCTTC
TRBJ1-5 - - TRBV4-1 CASSHPKSRGLHQPQHF TGCGCCAGCAGCCACCCCAAGTCACGGGGGCTTCATCAGCCCCAGCATTTT
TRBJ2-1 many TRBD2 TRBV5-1 CASSLGPSGSTNEQFF TGCGCCAGCAGCTTGGGTCCCAGCGGGAGTACGAATGAGCAGTTCTTC